This TCR beta chain was obtained from a study of vaccination and CD4 T cells after COVID-19. This clonotype occurred a few times. Its specificity is unknown. Regarding the study as a whole: Among convalescent patients, a median roughly 86% of reactive clones emerged only after vaccination.

The treatment: roughly 10-day PBMC culture with coronavirus spike peptide pools or control peptides (ViraFEST assay). The CDR3 covers 15 residues. Germline V gene data show CDR1 as DFQATT and CDR2 as SNEGSKA (reference sequence). Trimming shortened V by 0 bases and J by 4 bases, and 13 bases separated the two germline ends. The Oncomine TCR Beta short-read assay was applied to DNA of cultured CD4+ T cells. MiXCR was run by TCRdb on the PCR reads, yielding one entry per CDR3 protein. The profile shows about 12,000 distinct CDR3 sequences, more than 45% of them singletons. The origin of this receptor is a human donor who had recovered from COVID-19. The sequencing input was CD4+ T cells from blood, cultured in vitro. The J gene is TRBJ1-5, the V gene TRBV20-1; unclear D gene. CDR3 sequence (DNA): TGCAGTGCTAGAGATGAGGGATTAAAAAATCAGCCCCAGCATTTT. It encodes CSARDEGLKNQPQHF.